This paragraph reports one TCR beta chain. This sample is drawn from a study of blood T cell repertoires in COVID-19. On the study more broadly: T cells, B-cell-depleted T cells, or PBMCs supplied cDNA or gDNA.

The method was immunoSEQ multiplex PCR; TCRdb's version includes in-frame clones alone and lacks a portion of them. Here the sample spans 150,000 or so clones, roughly 80% being singletons. The CDR3 is 11 residues long. The V and J ends lost 5 bases and 6 bases respectively, with 7 bases between them. Germline V gene data show CDR1 as SGHVS and CDR2 as FQNEAQ. The chain uses TRBV7-8 and TRBJ1-1, with D possibly matching TRBD1 (5 bases). Material for sequencing was peripheral blood. The clonotype was recovered from a woman older than 75 with acute or convalescent COVID-19. The DNA for the CDR3 is TGTGCCAGCAGCAGGGGCTCTGAAGCTTTCTTT. Translation: CASSRGSEAFF.